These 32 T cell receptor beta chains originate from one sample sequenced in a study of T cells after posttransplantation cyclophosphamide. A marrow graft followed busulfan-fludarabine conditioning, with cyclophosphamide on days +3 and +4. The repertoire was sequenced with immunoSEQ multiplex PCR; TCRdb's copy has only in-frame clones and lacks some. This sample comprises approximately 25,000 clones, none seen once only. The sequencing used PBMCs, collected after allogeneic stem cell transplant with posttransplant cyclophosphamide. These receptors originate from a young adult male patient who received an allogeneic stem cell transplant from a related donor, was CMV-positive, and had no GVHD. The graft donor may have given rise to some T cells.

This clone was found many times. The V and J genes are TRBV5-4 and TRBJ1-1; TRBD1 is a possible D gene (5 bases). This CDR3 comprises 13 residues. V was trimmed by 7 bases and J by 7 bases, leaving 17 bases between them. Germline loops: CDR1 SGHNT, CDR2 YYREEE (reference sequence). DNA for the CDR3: TGTGCCAGCCGCCACGCAGGGCGGAATGAAGCTTTCTTT. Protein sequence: CASRHAGRNEAFF.

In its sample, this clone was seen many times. As DNA, the CDR3 is TGTGCCAGCAGCTTCAGGGGATCGAACACCGGGGAGCTGTTTTTT. Translation: CASSFRGSNTGELFF. This sequence joins TRBV11-3 and TRBJ2-2; D possibly corresponds to TRBD1 (6 bases). CDR1 and CDR2 from the germline V gene are SGHNT and YENEEA. V shed 3 bases and J shed 0 bases, with 8 bases lying between them. This CDR3 spans 15 amino acids.

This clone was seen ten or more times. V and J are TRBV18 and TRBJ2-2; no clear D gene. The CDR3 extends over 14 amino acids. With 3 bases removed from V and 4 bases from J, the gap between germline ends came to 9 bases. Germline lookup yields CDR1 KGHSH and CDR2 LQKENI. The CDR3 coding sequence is TGTGCCAGCTCACCGACACTCGGCACCGGGGAGCTGTTTTTT. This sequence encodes CASSPTLGTGELFF.

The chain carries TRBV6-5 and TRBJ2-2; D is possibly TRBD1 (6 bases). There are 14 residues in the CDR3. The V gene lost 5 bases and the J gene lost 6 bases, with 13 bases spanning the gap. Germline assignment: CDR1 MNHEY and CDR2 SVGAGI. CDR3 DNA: TGTGCCAGCAGTGAAGAACAGGGTCCCGGGGAGCTGTTTTTT. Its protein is CASSEEQGPGELFF.

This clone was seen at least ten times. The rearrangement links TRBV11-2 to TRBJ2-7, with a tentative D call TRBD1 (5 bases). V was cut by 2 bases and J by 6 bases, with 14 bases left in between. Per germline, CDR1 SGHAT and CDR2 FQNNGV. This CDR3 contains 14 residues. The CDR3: CASSLTRTIPEQYF. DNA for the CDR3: TGTGCCAGCAGCTTAACCCGGACAATCCCCGAGCAGTACTTC. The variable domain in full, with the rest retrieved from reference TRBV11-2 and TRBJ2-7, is EAGVAQSPRYKIIEKRQSVAFWCNPISGHATLYWYQQILGQGPKLLIQFQNNGVVDDSQLPKDRFSAERLKGVDSTLKIQPAKLEDSAVYLCASSLTRTIPEQYFGPGTRLTVT.

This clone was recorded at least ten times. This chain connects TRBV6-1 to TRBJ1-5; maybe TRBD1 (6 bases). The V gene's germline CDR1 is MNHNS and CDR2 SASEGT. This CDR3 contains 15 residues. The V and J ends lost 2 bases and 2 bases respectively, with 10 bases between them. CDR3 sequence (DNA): TGTGCCAGCAGTGAACAGGGGACGGGCAATCAGCCCCAGCATTTT. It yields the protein CASSEQGTGNQPQHF.

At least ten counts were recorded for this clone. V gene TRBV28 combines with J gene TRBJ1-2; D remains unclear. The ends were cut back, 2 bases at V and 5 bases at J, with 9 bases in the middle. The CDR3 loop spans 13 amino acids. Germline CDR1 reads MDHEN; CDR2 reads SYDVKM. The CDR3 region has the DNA TGTGCCAGCAGTTTAGGGAGCGGATATGGCTACACCTTC. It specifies CASSLGSGYGYTF.

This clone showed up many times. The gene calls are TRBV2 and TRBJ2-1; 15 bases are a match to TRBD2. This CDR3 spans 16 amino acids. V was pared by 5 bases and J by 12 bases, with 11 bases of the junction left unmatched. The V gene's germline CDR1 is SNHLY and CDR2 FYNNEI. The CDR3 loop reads CASSKSPGLAGGGQFF. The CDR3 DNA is TGTGCCAGCAGTAAAAGCCCGGGACTAGCGGGGGGAGGGCAGTTCTTC.

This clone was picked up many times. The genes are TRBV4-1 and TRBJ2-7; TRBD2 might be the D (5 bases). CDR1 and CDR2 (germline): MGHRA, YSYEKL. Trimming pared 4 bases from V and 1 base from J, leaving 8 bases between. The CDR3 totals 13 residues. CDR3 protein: CASSPRLSYEQYF. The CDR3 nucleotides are TGCGCCAGCAGCCCCCGACTATCCTACGAGCAGTACTTC.

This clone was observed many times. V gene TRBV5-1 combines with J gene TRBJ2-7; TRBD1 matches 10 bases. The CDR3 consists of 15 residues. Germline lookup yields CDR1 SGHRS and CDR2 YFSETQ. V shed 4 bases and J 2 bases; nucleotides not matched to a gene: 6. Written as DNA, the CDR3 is TGCGCCAGCAGCGCTAGAGGACAGGGGGCCTACGAGCAGTACTTC. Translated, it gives CASSARGQGAYEQYF.

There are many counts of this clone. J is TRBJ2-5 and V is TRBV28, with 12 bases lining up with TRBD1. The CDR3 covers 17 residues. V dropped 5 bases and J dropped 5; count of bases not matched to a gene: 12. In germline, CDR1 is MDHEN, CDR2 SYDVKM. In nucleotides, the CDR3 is TGTGCCAGCAGTCCCCTGGGACAGGGGGCCCTGTGGGAGACCCAGTACTTC. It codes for CASSPLGQGALWETQYF.

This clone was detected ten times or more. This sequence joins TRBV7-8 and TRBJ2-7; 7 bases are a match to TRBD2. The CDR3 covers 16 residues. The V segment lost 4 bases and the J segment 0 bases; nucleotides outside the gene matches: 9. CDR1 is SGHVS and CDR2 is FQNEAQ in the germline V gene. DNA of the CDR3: TGTGCCAGCAGCTCCAGGACCGGGACTACCTCCTACGAGCAGTACTTC. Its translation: CASSSRTGTTSYEQYF.

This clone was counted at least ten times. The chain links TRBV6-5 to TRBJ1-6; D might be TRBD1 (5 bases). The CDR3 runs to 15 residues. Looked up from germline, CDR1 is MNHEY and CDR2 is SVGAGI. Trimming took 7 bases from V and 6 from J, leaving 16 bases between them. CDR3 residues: CASTYRGGVNSPLHF. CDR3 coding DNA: TGTGCCAGCACTTATCGGGGGGGAGTTAATTCACCCCTCCACTTT.

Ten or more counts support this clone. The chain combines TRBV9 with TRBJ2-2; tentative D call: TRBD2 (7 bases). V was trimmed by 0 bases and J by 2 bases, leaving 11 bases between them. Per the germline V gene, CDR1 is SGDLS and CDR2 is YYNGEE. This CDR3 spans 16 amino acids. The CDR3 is CASSVERGANTGELFF. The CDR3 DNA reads TGTGCCAGCAGCGTAGAACGGGGGGCTAACACCGGGGAGCTGTTTTTT.

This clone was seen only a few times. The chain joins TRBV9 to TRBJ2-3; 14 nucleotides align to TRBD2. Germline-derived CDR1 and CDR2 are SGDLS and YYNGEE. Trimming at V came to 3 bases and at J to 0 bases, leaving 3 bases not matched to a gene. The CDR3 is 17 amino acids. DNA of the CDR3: TGTGCCAGCAGCGGCAGACTAGCGGGAGGGAGCACAGATACGCAGTATTTT. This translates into CASSGRLAGGSTDTQYF.

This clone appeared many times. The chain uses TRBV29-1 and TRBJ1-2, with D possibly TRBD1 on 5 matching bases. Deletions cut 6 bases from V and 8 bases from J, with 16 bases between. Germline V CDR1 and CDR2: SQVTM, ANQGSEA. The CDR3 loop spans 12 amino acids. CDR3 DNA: TGCAGCGTCGGCCTCGGGGCGGGGGGCTACACCTTC. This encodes CSVGLGAGGYTF.

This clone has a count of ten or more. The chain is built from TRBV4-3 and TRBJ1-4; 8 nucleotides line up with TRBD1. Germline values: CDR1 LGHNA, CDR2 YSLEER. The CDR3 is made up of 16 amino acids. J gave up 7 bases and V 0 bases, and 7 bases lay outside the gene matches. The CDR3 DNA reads TGCGCCAGCAGCCAAGATCGTGCAGGGGGCTCTGAAAAACTGTTTTTT. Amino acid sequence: CASSQDRAGGSEKLFF.

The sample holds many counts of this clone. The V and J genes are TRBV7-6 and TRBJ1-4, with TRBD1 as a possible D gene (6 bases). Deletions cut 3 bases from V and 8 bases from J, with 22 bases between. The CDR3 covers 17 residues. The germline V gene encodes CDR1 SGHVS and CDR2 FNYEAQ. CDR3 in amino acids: CASSFGGPRGGYEKLFF. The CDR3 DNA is TGTGCCAGCAGCTTCGGCGGCCCTAGGGGGGGTTACGAAAAACTGTTTTTT.

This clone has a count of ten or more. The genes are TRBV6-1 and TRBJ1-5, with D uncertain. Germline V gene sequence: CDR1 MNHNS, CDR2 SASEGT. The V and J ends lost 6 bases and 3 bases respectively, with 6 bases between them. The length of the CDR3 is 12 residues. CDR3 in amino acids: CASRQNNQPQHF. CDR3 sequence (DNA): TGTGCCAGCAGACAGAACAATCAGCCCCAGCATTTT.

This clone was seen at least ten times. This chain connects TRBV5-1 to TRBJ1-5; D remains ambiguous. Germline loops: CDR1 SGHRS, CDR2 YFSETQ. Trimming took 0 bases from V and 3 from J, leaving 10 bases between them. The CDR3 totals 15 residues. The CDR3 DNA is TGCGCCAGCAGCTTGGCCGGGTCTCCCAATCAGCCCCAGCATTTT. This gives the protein CASSLAGSPNQPQHF.

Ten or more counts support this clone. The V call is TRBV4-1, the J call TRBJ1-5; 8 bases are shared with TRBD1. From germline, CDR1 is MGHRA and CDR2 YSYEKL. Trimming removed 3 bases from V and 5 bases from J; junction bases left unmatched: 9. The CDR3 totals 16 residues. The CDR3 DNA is TGCGCCAGCAGCCATGTGGGCAGGGGGCGGGATCAGCCCCAGCATTTT. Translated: CASSHVGRGRDQPQHF.

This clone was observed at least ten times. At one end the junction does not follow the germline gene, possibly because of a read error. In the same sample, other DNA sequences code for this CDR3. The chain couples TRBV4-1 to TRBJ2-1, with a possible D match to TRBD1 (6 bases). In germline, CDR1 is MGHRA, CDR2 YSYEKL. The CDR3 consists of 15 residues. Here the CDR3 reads CASSQEKQGSNEQFF. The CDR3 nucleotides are TGCGCTAGCAGCCAAGAGAAACAGGGATCGAATGAGCAGTTCTTC.

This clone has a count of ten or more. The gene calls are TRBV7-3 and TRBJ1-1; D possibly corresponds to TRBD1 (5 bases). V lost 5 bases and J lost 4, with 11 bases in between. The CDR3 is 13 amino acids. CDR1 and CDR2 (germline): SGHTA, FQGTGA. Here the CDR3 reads CASSQNQGTEAFF. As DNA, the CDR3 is TGTGCCAGCAGCCAAAATCAGGGCACTGAAGCTTTCTTT.

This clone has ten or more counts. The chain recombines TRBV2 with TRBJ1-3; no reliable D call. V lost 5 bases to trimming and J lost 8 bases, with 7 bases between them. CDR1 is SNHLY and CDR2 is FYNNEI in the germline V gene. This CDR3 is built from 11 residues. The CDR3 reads CASSLRDTIYF. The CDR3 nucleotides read TGTGCCAGCAGTCTGAGAGACACCATATATTTT.

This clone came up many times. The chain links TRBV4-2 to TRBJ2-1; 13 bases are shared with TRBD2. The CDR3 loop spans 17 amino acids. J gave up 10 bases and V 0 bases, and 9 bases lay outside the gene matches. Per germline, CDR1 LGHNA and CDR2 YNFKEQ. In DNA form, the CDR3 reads TGTGCCAGCAGCCAAGATCAGCGACTAGCGGGAGGATCGGAGCAGTTCTTC. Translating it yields CASSQDQRLAGGSEQFF.

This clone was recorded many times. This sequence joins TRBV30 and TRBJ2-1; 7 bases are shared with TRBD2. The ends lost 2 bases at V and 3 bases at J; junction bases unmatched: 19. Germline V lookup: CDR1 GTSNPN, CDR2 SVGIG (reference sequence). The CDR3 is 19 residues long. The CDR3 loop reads CAWSLLPLTLAELYNEQFF. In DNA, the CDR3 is TGTGCCTGGAGTCTCCTTCCTCTGACCCTAGCGGAGCTCTACAATGAGCAGTTCTTC.

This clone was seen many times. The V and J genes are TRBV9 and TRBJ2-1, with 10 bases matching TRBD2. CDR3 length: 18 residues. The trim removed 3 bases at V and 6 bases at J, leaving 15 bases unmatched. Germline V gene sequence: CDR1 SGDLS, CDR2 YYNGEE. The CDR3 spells CASSGRVSGTSVVNEQFF. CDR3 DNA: TGTGCCAGCAGCGGTCGAGTTTCCGGGACTAGCGTGGTCAATGAGCAGTTCTTC. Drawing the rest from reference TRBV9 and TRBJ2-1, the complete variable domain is DSGVTQTPKHLITATGQRVTLRCSPRSGDLSVYWYQQSLDQGLQFLIQYYNGEERAKGNILERFSAQQFPDLHSELNLSSLELGDSALYFCASSGRVSGTSVVNEQFFGPGTRLTVL.

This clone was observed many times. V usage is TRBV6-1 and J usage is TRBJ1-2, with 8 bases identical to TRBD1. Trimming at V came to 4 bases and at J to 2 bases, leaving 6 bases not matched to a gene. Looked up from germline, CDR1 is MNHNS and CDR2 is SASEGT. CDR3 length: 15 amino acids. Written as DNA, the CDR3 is TGTGCCAGCAGTGGTCGGACAGGGTGGAACTATGGCTACACCTTC. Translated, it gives CASSGRTGWNYGYTF.

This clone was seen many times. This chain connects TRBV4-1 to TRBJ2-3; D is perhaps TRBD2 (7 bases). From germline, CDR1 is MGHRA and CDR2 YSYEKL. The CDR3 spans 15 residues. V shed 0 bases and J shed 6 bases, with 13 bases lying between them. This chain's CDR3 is CASSQEGGDGDTQYF. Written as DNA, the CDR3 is TGCGCCAGCAGCCAAGAAGGGGGGGATGGGGATACGCAGTATTTT.

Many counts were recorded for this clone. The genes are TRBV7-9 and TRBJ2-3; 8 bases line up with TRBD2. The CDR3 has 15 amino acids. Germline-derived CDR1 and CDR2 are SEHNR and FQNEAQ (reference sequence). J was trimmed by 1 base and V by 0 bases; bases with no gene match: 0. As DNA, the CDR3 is TGTGCCAGCAGCTTAGCGGGACTAGGCACAGATACGCAGTATTTT. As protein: CASSLAGLGTDTQYF.

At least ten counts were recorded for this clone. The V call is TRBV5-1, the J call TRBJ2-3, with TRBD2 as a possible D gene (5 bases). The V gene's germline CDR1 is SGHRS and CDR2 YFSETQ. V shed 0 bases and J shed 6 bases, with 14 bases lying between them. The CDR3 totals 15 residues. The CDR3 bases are TGCGCCAGCAGCTTGGGGACTGGAGGATACGATACGCAGTATTTT. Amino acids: CASSLGTGGYDTQYF.

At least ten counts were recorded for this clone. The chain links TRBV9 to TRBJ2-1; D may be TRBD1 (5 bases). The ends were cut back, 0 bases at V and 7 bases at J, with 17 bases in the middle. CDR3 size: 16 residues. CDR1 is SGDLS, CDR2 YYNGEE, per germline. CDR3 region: CASSVVKGNHPNEQFF. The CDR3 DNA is TGTGCCAGCAGCGTAGTGAAGGGGAACCACCCGAATGAGCAGTTCTTC.